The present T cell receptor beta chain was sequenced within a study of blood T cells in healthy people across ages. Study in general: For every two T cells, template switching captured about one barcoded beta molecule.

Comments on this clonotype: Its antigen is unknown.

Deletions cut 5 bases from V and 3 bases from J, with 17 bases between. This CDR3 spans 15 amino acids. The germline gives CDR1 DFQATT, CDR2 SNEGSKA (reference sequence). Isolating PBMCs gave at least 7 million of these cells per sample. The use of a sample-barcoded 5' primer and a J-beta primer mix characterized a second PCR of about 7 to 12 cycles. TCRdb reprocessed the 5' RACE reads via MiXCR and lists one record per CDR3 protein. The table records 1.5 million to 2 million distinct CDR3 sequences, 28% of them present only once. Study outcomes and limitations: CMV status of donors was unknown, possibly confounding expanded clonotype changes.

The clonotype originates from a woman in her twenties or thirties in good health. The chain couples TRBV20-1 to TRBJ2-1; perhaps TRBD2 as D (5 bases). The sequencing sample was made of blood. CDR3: CSAGGAGLFYNEQFF. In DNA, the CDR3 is TGCAGTGCTGGCGGCGCGGGCCTCTTCTACAATGAGCAGTTCTTC.